This T cell receptor beta chain is from a study of cytomegalovirus exposure and HLA in healthy donors. Study information: An earlier analysis found 110 million or so unique TCR beta sequences from around 180 million T cells.

With 60 Vbeta and 13 Jbeta primers, the PCR was carried out. The table came from immunoSEQ multiplex PCR; TCRdb's copy has only in-frame clones and leaves some out. This sample has 150,000 to 200,000 clones, with approximately 80% found just once. V was cut by 8 bases and J by 2 bases, with 15 bases left in between. Germline CDR1 GTSNPN, CDR2 SVGIG (reference sequence). The CDR3 is 13 amino acids. Broader study findings: An analysis done earlier found most TCR beta V segments productive about 87% or about 30% of the time. A later look showed TCR association rates differing by HLA locus, highest for DRB1 and lowest for HLA-C. The only immune exposure information that was available was CMV serostatus.

This clone was found once. The antigen remains undetermined. This rearrangement joins TRBV30 to TRBJ2-5; D unclear. The clonotype was recovered from a man over 45 in good health and CMV-seropositive. The sample consisted of PBMCs. The CDR3 spells CASRVTVQETQYF. In nucleotides, the CDR3 is TGTGCCAGCCGGGTAACCGTTCAAGAGACCCAGTACTTC.